This T cell receptor (beta chain) was documented in a study of fetal regulatory T cell absence and autoimmunity. This was a survey-level run. The method was immunoSEQ multiplex PCR; TCRdb's version includes in-frame clones alone and lacks a portion of them. The table includes about 95,000 clones, 72% detected once. This clone was recorded once. Its specificity is unknown. Per the germline V gene, CDR1 is MNHNS and CDR2 is SASEGT. Trimming pared 6 bases from V and 6 bases from J, leaving 10 bases between. The CDR3 loop spans 12 amino acids. General observations from the study: TRB gene family usage was broadly similar in cord blood and pancreas.

The chain uses TRBV6-1 and TRBJ2-3; possible D gene TRBD2, 5 bases. This clonotype originated in a male donor with IPEX syndrome. What was sequenced was pancreas tissue. CDR3 in amino acids: CASRDFDDTQYF. Here the CDR3 DNA reads TGTGCCAGCAGGGACTTTGACGATACGCAGTATTTT.